Presented here are 22 T cell receptor beta chains from one specimen sequenced in a study of Graves' ophthalmopathy and Graves' hyperthyroidism. Amplified material comprised TCR beta CDR3 regions derived from RNA transcripts. Scientists carried out first-round RT-PCR using HTBI primers and then a second-round multiplex PCR. TCRdb called the multiplex PCR reads again in MiXCR, with one record for every CDR3 protein. The sample includes roughly 300,000 distinct CDR3 sequences, about a sixth of them seen just once. The material sequenced was peripheral blood. The receptors come from an adult man with Graves' ophthalmopathy.

This clonotype has a handful of counts. The V and J genes are TRBV6-2 or TRBV6-3 and TRBJ2-5; 15 nucleotides line up with TRBD2. Losses at the gene ends were 4 bases for V and 5 bases for J; bases not matched to a gene: 8. Germline CDR1 and CDR2: MNHEY and SVGEGT. This CDR3 has 17 amino acids. CDR3 amino acids: CASSSGTSGGRGETQYF. The CDR3 coding sequence is TGTGCCAGCAGTTCCGGGACTAGCGGGGGGAGGGGTGAGACCCAGTACTTC.

This clonotype was seen at least ten times. V and J are TRBV5-1 and TRBJ2-5, with 14 bases identical to TRBD2. From germline, CDR1 is SGHRS and CDR2 YFSETQ. CDR3 length: 16 amino acids. V dropped 4 bases and J dropped 3; count of bases not matched to a gene: 5. The CDR3 region has the DNA TGCGCCAGCAGCGCGGGGACTAGCGGGAGAGAAGAGACCCAGTACTTC. This sequence encodes CASSAGTSGREETQYF.

Points on this clonotype: A much larger clone lies a single base off, so this may be a read error. This chain joins TRBV18 and TRBJ1-1; unclear D gene. The CDR3 runs 15 residues. Germline V lookup: CDR1 KGHSH, CDR2 LQKENI. The CDR3 reads CASSPRGNQNPEAFF. CDR3 sequence (DNA): TGTGCCAGCTCACCCCGCGGGAACCAGAACCCTGAAGCTTTCTTT.

This clonotype has a handful of counts. The chain carries TRBV11-2 and TRBJ2-7; TRBD1 matches at 10 bases. The CDR3 is 17 residues long. Germline CDR1 reads SGHAT; CDR2 reads FQNNGV. J lost 2 bases, V lost 1 base, and 8 bases had no gene match. The CDR3 protein is CASSLGRDRGITYEQYF. The CDR3 DNA follows: TGTGCCAGCAGCTTAGGCCGGGACAGGGGAATAACCTACGAGCAGTACTTC.

This clonotype occurred many times. The CDR3 nucleotides are TGTGCCAGCAGTGAAGCGTGGGGGCCCCACGAGCAGTACTTC. Translating it yields CASSEAWGPHEQYF. This chain joins TRBV6-1 and TRBJ2-7, with a possible D match to TRBD1 (6 bases). V shed 0 bases and J shed 5 bases, with 11 bases lying between them. Germline loops: CDR1 MNHNS, CDR2 SASEGT. This CDR3 contains 14 residues.

The table lists this clonotype with many counts. The chain couples TRBV2 to TRBJ2-2; D perhaps matches TRBD2 (5 bases). Germline lookup yields CDR1 SNHLY and CDR2 FYNNEI. Deletions cut 2 bases from V and 2 bases from J, with 6 bases between. This CDR3 spans 14 amino acids. CDR3 sequence: CASSERENTGELFF. The CDR3 DNA is TGTGCCAGCAGTGAACGGGAAAACACCGGGGAGCTGTTTTTT.

This clonotype was picked up many times. V usage is TRBV6-1 and J usage is TRBJ2-5; a weak D match, TRBD2 (5 bases). There are 16 residues in the CDR3. Germline-derived CDR1 and CDR2 are MNHNS and SASEGT. Trimming cost V 2 bases and J 2 bases, with 15 bases left between them. The CDR3, as DNA: TGTGCCAGCAGTGAAATAGGACTTTATTCACAAGAGACCCAGTACTTC. This codes for CASSEIGLYSQETQYF.

The table lists this clonotype with a few counts. The chain couples TRBV6-5 to TRBJ1-2; the D is unclear. Germline V gene sequence: CDR1 MNHEY, CDR2 SVGAGI. The V end was cut by 2 bases, the J end by 2 bases, with 9 bases between. The CDR3 contains 14 residues. The CDR3 loop reads CASSYVAPNYGYTF. CDR3 nucleotide sequence: TGTGCCAGCAGTTACGTGGCGCCGAACTATGGCTACACCTTC.

This clonotype has a count of ten or more. This chain links TRBV11-1 with TRBJ1-1; 10 bases align to TRBD1. The CDR3 is 16 amino acids. V lost 4 bases to trimming and J lost 10 bases; unmatched junction nucleotides: 15. Germline V gene sequence: CDR1 SGHAT, CDR2 FQDESV (reference sequence). The CDR3 region has the DNA TGTGCCAGCAGCTCGATCCCCGGGACAGGGGCGATGGGAGCTTTCTTT. It yields the protein CASSSIPGTGAMGAFF. The whole variable domain, filled in from reference TRBV11-1 and TRBJ1-1, reads EAEVAQSPRYKITEKSQAVAFWCDPISGHATLYWYRQILGQGPELLVQFQDESVVDDSQLPKDRFSAERLKGVDSTLKIQPAELGDSAMYLCASSSIPGTGAMGAFFGQGTRLTVV.

This clonotype showed up many times. This chain joins TRBV25-1 and TRBJ2-7; D is possibly TRBD1 or TRBD2 (6 bases each). Trimming removed 3 bases at V and 2 bases at J, with 14 bases between. In germline, CDR1 is MGHDK, CDR2 SYGVNS. CDR3 length equals 15 residues. The CDR3, as DNA: TGTGCCAGCAGTGACCCGGTGAGGGGGGCCTACGAGCAGTACTTC. The encoded protein is CASSDPVRGAYEQYF.

This clonotype was recorded at least ten times. The chain has TRBV4-1 and TRBJ1-6; D perhaps matches TRBD1 (6 bases). In germline, CDR1 is MGHRA, CDR2 YSYEKL. Trimming took off 1 base at V and 10 bases at J, with 14 bases between the two ends. This CDR3 contains 15 residues. The CDR3 nucleotides read TGCGCCAGCAGCCAAGCCGGGACATTAGGATCACCCCTCCACTTT. It yields the protein CASSQAGTLGSPLHF.

This clonotype was seen ten or more times. One end of the junction does not line up with germline, which may come from a read error. This chain joins TRBV5-1 and TRBJ1-1, with D possibly being TRBD1 (6 bases). CDR1 is SGHRS, CDR2 YFSETQ, per germline. The CDR3 has 13 residues. The chain's CDR3 is CASSLRGGTEAFF. As DNA, the CDR3 is TGTGCCAGCAGCTTAAGGGGGGGGACTGAAGCTTTCTTT.

This clonotype showed up many times. The rearrangement uses TRBV6-1 and TRBJ2-3; a possible D gene is TRBD1 (6 bases). The CDR3 totals 15 residues. From germline, CDR1 is MNHNS and CDR2 SASEGT. Trimming removed 6 bases at V and 0 bases at J, with 13 bases between. CDR3 coding DNA: TGTGCCAGCAGCCTACAGGGTACTAGCACAGATACGCAGTATTTT. Translation: CASSLQGTSTDTQYF.

The rearrangement uses TRBV6-1 and TRBJ1-1; D unresolved. The CDR3 sequence is 13 residues long. Per the germline V gene, CDR1 is MNHNS and CDR2 is SASEGT. V was trimmed by 6 bases and J by 7 bases, leaving 15 bases between them. DNA for the CDR3: TGTGCCAGCAGCTCCACTTTTGACCGTGAAGCTTTCTTT. It codes for CASSSTFDREAFF.

This clonotype was observed a few times. This rearrangement joins TRBV12-5 to TRBJ1-1; maybe TRBD1 (6 bases). From germline, CDR1 is LGHNT and CDR2 FRNRAP. With 4 bases removed from V and 10 bases from J, the gap between germline ends came to 22 bases. This CDR3 spans 15 amino acids. As DNA, the CDR3 is TGTGCTAGTGGTTCGCCAAAAGACGGGGGGCCCCGAGCTTTCTTT. Translating gives CASGSPKDGGPRAFF.

Many counts were recorded for this clonotype. This chain connects TRBV6-1 to TRBJ2-7, with TRBD1 identical over 7 bases. This CDR3 is built from 14 residues. The germline CDR1 and CDR2 sequences are MNHNS and SASEGT. The V and J ends lost 11 bases and 4 bases, in that order; junction bases with no gene match: 14. DNA of the CDR3: TGTGCCGGCATGAAACAGGGGTCGGGATACGAGCAGTACTTC. This gives the protein CAGMKQGSGYEQYF.

The sample holds a few counts of this clonotype. This sequence joins TRBV29-1 and TRBJ1-2, with 9 positions matching TRBD1. The V segment lost 6 bases and the J segment 5 bases; nucleotides outside the gene matches: 7. The length of the CDR3 is 13 residues. Germline V CDR1 and CDR2: SQVTM, ANQGSEA. CDR3 sequence (DNA): TGCAGCGTGGACCCGGGACAGGGTTATGGCTACACCTTC. Its translation: CSVDPGQGYGYTF.

This clonotype showed up many times. The rearrangement links TRBV29-1 to TRBJ2-5; D is possibly TRBD1 (5 bases). The CDR3 length is 14 residues. The V end was cut by 0 bases, the J end by 5 bases, with 13 bases between. CDR1 and CDR2 (germline): SQVTM, ANQGSEA. Here the CDR3 reads CSVEDQGRGETQYF. Written as DNA, the CDR3 is TGCAGCGTTGAAGATCAGGGAAGGGGTGAGACCCAGTACTTC.

This clonotype was seen many times. V and J are TRBV6-1 and TRBJ2-2; perhaps TRBD1 as D (6 bases). V lost 4 bases, J lost 4 bases, and 10 bases lay in between. The CDR3 totals 14 residues. The germline V gene has CDR1 MNHNS and CDR2 SASEGT. CDR3 sequence reads: CASSVRGFTGELFF. The CDR3 nucleotides are TGTGCCAGCAGTGTCAGGGGATTCACCGGGGAGCTGTTTTTT.

This clonotype was counted at least ten times. This chain links TRBV29-1 with TRBJ2-7, with 11 bases lining up with TRBD1. CDR3 length equals 14 residues. Germline CDR1 reads SQVTM; CDR2 reads ANQGSEA. The ends lost 4 bases at V and 5 bases at J; junction bases unmatched: 7. The CDR3 loop reads CSVVWGQGGNEQYF. CDR3 in DNA: TGCAGCGTTGTTTGGGGACAGGGGGGGAACGAGCAGTACTTC.

The chain combines TRBV6-2 or TRBV6-3 with TRBJ2-4; 8 bases agree with TRBD2. CDR1 is MNHEY, CDR2 SVGEGT, per germline. J was trimmed by 2 bases and V by 6 bases; bases with no gene match: 6. This CDR3 has 15 amino acids. The CDR3 sequence: CASRESGSTKNIQYF. The CDR3 DNA follows: TGTGCCAGCAGGGAGAGCGGGAGTACCAAAAACATTCAGTACTTC.

This clonotype was seen a few times. The chain uses TRBV18 and TRBJ2-2; D possibly uses TRBD1 or TRBD2 (6 bases each). V lost 2 bases and J lost 7, with 17 bases in between. Germline CDR1 is KGHSH and CDR2 is LQKENI. The CDR3 covers 16 residues. The CDR3 DNA reads as TGTGCCAGCTCACCATCGTTCGGGGGCGCAAGCGGGGAGCTGTTTTTT. This sequence encodes CASSPSFGGASGELFF.